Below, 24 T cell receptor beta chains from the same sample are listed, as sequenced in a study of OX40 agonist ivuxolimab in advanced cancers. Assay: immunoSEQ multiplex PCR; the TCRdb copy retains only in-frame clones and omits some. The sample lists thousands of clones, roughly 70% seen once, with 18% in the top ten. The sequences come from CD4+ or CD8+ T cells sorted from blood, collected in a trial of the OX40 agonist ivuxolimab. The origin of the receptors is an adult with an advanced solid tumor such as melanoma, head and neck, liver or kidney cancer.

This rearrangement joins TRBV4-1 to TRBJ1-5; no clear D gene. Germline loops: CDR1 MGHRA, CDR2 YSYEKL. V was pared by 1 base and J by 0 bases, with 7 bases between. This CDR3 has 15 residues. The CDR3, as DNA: TGCGCCAGCAGCCAAGCGTTGGATAGCAATCAGCCCCAGCATTTT. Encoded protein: CASSQALDSNQPQHF.

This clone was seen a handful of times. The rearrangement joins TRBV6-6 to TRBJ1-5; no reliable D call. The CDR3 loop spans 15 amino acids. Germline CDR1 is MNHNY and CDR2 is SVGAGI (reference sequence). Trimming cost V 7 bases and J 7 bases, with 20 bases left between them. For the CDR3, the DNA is TGTGCCAGCACCTACGGGCTCTCTGGGGAACAGCCCCAGCATTTT. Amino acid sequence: CASTYGLSGEQPQHF.

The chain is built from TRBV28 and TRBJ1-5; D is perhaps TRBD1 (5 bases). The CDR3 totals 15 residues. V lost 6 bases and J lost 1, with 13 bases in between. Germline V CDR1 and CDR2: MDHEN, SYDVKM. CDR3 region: CASSSGLSSNQPQHF. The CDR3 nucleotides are TGTGCCAGCAGCTCGGGACTCTCGAGCAATCAGCCCCAGCATTTT. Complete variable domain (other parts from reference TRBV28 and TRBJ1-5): DVKVTQSSRYLVKRTGEKVFLECVQDMDHENMFWYRQDPGLGLRLIYFSYDVKMKEKGDIPEGYSVSREKKERFSLILESASTNQTSMYLCASSSGLSSNQPQHFGDGTRLSIL.

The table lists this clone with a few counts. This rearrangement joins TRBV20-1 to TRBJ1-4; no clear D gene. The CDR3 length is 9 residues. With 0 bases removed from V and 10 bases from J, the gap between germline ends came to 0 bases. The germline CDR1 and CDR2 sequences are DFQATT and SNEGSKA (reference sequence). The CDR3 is CSAREKLFF. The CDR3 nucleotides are TGCAGTGCTAGAGAAAAACTGTTTTTT.

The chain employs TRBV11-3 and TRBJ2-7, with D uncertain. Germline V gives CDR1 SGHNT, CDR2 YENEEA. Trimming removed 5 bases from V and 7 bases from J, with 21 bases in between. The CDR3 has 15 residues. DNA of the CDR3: TGTGCCAGCAGCATCCGACCCTCAGAGCTTGGAGAGCAGTACTTC. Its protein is CASSIRPSELGEQYF.

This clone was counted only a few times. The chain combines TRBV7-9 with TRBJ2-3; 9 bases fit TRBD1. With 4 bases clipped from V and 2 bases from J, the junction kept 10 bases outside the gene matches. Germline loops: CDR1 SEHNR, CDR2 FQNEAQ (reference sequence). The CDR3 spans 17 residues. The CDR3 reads CASSSAPGQGPTDTQYF. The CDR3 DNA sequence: TGTGCCAGCAGCTCCGCTCCGGGACAGGGTCCCACAGATACGCAGTATTTT.

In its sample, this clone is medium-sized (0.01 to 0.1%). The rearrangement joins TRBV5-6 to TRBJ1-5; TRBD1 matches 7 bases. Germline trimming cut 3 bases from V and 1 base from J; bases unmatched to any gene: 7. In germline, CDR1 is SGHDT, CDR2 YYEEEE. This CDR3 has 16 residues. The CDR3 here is CASSYRGRISNQPQHF. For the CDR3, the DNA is TGTGCCAGCAGCTATAGGGGGCGAATAAGCAATCAGCCCCAGCATTTT.

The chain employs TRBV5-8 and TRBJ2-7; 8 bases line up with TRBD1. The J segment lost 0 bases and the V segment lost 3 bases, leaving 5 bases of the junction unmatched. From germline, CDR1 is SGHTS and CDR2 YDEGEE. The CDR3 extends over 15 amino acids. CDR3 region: CASSSRQGYSYEQYF. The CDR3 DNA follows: TGTGCCAGCAGCTCTCGACAGGGGTACTCCTACGAGCAGTACTTC.

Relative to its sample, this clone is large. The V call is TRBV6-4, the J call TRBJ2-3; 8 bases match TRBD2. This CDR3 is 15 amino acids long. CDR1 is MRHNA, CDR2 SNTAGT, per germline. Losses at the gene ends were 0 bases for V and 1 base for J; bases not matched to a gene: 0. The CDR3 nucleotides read TGTGCCAGCAGTGACTCTAGCGGGGGCACAGATACGCAGTATTTT. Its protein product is CASSDSSGGTDTQYF.

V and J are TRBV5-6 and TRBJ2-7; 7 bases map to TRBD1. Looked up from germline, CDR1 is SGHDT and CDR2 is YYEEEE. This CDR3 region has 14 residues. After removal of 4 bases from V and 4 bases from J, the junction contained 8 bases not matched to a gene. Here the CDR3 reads CASSLRDSQYEQYF. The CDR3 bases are TGTGCCAGCAGCCTCCGGGACAGCCAGTACGAGCAGTACTTC.

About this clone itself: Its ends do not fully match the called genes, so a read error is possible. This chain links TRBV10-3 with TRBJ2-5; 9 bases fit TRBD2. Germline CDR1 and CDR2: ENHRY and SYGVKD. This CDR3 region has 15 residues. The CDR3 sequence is CASSEVAGGPGTQYF. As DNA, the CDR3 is TGTGCCAGCAGTGAAGTCGCGGGAGGGCCCGGGACCCAGTACTTC.

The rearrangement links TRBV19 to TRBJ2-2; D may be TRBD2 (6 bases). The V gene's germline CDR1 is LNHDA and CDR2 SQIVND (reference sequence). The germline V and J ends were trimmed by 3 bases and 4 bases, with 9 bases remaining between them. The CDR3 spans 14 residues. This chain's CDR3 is CASSILGGTGELFF. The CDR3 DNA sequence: TGTGCCAGTAGTATTCTCGGGGGCACCGGGGAGCTGTTTTTT.

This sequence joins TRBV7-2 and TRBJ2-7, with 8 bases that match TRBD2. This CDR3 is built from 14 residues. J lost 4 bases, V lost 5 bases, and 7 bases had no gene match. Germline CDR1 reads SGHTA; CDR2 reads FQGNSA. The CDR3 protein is CASSAAGGAYEQYF. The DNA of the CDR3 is TGTGCCAGCAGCGCGGCGGGGGGCGCTTACGAGCAGTACTTC.

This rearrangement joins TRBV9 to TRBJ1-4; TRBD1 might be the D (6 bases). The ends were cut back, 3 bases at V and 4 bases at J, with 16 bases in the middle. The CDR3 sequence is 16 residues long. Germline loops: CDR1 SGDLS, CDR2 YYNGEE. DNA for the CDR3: TGTGCCAGCAGCGGGTCCTGGACAGACAATAATGAAAAACTGTTTTTT. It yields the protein CASSGSWTDNNEKLFF.

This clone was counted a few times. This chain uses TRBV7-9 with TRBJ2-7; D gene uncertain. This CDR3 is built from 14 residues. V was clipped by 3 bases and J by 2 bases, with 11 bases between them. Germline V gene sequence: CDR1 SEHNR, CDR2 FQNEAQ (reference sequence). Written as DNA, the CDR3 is TGTGCCAGCAGCTTCCTCCCTGTTCCCTACGAGCAGTACTTC. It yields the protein CASSFLPVPYEQYF.

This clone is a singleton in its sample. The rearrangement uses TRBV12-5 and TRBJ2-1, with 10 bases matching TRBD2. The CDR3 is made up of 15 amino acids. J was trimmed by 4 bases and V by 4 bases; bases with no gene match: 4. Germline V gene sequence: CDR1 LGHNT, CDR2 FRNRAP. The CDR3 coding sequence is TGTGCTAGTGGTTATCTAGCGGGAGTTTACAATGAGCAGTTCTTC. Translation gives CASGYLAGVYNEQFF.

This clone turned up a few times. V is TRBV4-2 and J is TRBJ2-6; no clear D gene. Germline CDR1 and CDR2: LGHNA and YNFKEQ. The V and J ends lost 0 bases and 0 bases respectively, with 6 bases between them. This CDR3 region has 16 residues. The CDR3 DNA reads TGTGCCAGCAGCCAAGATTCCGTCTCTGGGGCCAACGTCCTGACTTTC. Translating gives CASSQDSVSGANVLTF.

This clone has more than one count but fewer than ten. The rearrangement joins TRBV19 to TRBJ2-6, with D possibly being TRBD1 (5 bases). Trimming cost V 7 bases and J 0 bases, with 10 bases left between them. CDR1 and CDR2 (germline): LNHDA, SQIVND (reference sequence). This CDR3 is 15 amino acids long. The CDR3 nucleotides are TGTGCCAGTACCCCGACAGTCTCTGGGGCCAACGTCCTGACTTTC. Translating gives CASTPTVSGANVLTF.

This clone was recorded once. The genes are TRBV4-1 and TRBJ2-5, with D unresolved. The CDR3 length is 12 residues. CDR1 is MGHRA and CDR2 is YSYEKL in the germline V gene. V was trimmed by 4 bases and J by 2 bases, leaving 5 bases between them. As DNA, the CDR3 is TGCGCCAGCAGCCCCCAGCAAGAGACCCAGTACTTC. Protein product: CASSPQQETQYF.

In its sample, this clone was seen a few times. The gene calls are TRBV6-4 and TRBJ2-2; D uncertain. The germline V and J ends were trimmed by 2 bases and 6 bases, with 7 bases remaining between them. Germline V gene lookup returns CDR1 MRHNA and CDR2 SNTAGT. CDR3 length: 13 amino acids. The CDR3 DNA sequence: TGTGCCAGCAGTGACAGGGATTCCGGGGAGCTGTTTTTT. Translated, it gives CASSDRDSGELFF.

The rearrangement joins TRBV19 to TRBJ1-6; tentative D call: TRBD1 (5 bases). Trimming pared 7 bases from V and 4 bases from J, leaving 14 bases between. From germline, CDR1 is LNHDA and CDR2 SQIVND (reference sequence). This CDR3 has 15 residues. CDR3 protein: CASTNTGVYNSPLHF. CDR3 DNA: TGTGCCAGTACCAACACAGGAGTTTATAATTCACCCCTCCACTTT.

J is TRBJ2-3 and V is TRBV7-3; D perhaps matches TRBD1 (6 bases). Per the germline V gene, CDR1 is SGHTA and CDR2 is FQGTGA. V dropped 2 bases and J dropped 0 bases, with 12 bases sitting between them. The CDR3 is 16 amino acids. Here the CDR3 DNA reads TGTGCCAGCAGCTTACCCGAACAGGGTAGCACAGATACGCAGTATTTT. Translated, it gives CASSLPEQGSTDTQYF.

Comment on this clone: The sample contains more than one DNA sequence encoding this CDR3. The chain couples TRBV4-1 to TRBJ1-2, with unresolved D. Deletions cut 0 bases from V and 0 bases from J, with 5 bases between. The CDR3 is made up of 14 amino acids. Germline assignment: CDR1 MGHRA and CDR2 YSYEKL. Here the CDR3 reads CASSQESPNYGYTF. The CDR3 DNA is TGCGCCAGCAGCCAAGAGAGTCCTAACTATGGCTACACCTTC.

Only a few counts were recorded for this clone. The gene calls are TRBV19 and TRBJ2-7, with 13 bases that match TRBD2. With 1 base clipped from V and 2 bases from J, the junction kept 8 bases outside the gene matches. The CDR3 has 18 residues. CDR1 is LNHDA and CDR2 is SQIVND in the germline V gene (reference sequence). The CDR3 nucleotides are TGTGCCAGTAGTATAGTAGGCCCCGGGACTAGCGGGACCTACGAGCAGTACTTC. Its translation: CASSIVGPGTSGTYEQYF.